The 20 T cell receptor beta chains reported below all come from one sample, sequenced in a study of OX40 agonist ivuxolimab in advanced cancers. The assay was immunoSEQ multiplex PCR, and TCRdb's table has in-frame clones only and misses some. The table has tens of thousands of clones, 85% seen once. The sequenced sample was CD4+ or CD8+ T cells sorted from blood, obtained in a trial of the OX40 agonist ivuxolimab. The receptors stem from an adult with an advanced solid tumor such as melanoma, head and neck, liver or kidney cancer.

This chain connects TRBV19 to TRBJ1-2, with D maybe TRBD1 (5 bases). The V end lost 3 bases, the J end lost 8 bases, and 25 bases lay between the germline ends. The CDR3 covers 17 residues. Germline lookup yields CDR1 LNHDA and CDR2 SQIVND (reference sequence). CDR3 sequence reads: CASSIQSNQGIGLGYTF. The CDR3 DNA sequence: TGTGCCAGTAGTATTCAGTCCAATCAGGGTATTGGCTTGGGCTACACCTTC.

The CDR3 coding sequence is TGTGCCAGCACCCCAGCCCCGACAGGGAACTATGGCTACACCTTC. Protein sequence: CASTPAPTGNYGYTF. The chain links TRBV28 to TRBJ1-2, with 7 bases fitting TRBD1. Germline lookup yields CDR1 MDHEN and CDR2 SYDVKM. CDR3 size: 15 residues. J was trimmed by 2 bases and V by 7 bases; bases with no gene match: 10.

The chain has TRBV9 and TRBJ1-1; tentative D call: TRBD1 (6 bases). V lost 2 bases and J 1 base, leaving 12 bases between the germline ends. Germline-derived CDR1 and CDR2 are SGDLS and YYNGEE. CDR3 length equals 15 residues. CDR3 amino acids: CASSVQGQPNTEAFF. CDR3 nucleotides: TGTGCCAGCAGCGTCCAGGGACAACCGAACACTGAAGCTTTCTTT.

The rearrangement links TRBV4-2 to TRBJ2-3; 12 bases are a match to TRBD1. The ends lost 5 bases at V and 6 bases at J; junction bases unmatched: 6. Germline-derived CDR1 and CDR2 are LGHNA and YNFKEQ. This CDR3 spans 15 amino acids. The CDR3 loop reads CASSLGQGAWDTQYF. The DNA of the CDR3 is TGTGCCAGCAGCTTGGGACAGGGGGCGTGGGATACGCAGTATTTT.

This clone was seen only a few times. This chain connects TRBV28 to TRBJ1-5, with D possibly being TRBD1 (6 bases). Trimming removed 6 bases from V and 1 base from J, with 13 bases in between. The CDR3 length is 15 residues. CDR1 is MDHEN and CDR2 is SYDVKM in the germline V gene. This chain's CDR3 is CASSPWGASNQPQHF. CDR3 coding DNA: TGTGCCAGCAGCCCCTGGGGGGCAAGCAATCAGCCCCAGCATTTT.

The V gene is TRBV6-5, the J gene TRBJ2-1, with 8 bases aligning to TRBD2. Germline values: CDR1 MNHEY, CDR2 SVGAGI. This CDR3 is 16 amino acids long. The J segment lost 8 bases and the V segment lost 4 bases, leaving 13 bases of the junction unmatched. The CDR3 nucleotides read TGTGCCAGCAGTTTTAAGCGGGAGAAACCTTGGGATGAGCAGTTCTTC. The encoded protein is CASSFKREKPWDEQFF.

CDR3 bases: TGTGCCAGCAGTTTCGGGGGCAGGTACAATGAGCAGTTCTTC. It translates to CASSFGGRYNEQFF. This chain connects TRBV28 to TRBJ2-1; the D gene could be TRBD1 or TRBD2 (6 bases each). Between the trimmed V and J ends, which lost 3 bases and 4 bases, there was a span of 10 bases. The length of the CDR3 is 14 residues. Germline lookup yields CDR1 MDHEN and CDR2 SYDVKM. The full variable domain, its missing parts supplied by reference TRBV28 and TRBJ2-1, is DVKVTQSSRYLVKRTGEKVFLECVQDMDHENMFWYRQDPGLGLRLIYFSYDVKMKEKGDIPEGYSVSREKKERFSLILESASTNQTSMYLCASSFGGRYNEQFFGPGTRLTVL.

This sequence joins TRBV2 and TRBJ1-2, with D unclear. CDR3 size: 14 residues. Germline CDR1 is SNHLY and CDR2 is FYNNEI. V was clipped by 2 bases and J by 5 bases, with 12 bases between them. The DNA for the CDR3 is TGTGCCAGCAGTGAATGGGAGGAAGTTTATGGCTACACCTTC. Protein product: CASSEWEEVYGYTF.

This clone showed up just once. V and J are TRBV19 and TRBJ2-7; possible D gene TRBD1, 6 bases. Per germline, CDR1 LNHDA and CDR2 SQIVND (reference sequence). The V end was cut by 5 bases, the J end by 0 bases, with 14 bases between. This CDR3 region has 15 residues. CDR3 sequence (DNA): TGTGCCAGTAGTGTCCGGGACACCCGCTCCTACGAGCAGTACTTC. Protein: CASSVRDTRSYEQYF.

This clone was found a few times. The chain links TRBV4-1 to TRBJ1-1, with 8 nucleotides matching TRBD1. CDR3 size: 16 residues. The germline CDR1 and CDR2 sequences are MGHRA and YSYEKL. Trimming cost V 4 bases and J 2 bases; bases outside gene matches: 9. The CDR3 DNA sequence: TGCGCCAGCAGCCTTGGGCCACAGGGGGGTAACACTGAAGCTTTCTTT. Its translation: CASSLGPQGGNTEAFF.

The gene calls are TRBV29-1 and TRBJ2-3, with unresolved D. The length of the CDR3 is 11 residues. Germline V gene lookup returns CDR1 SQVTM and CDR2 ANQGSEA. Trimming removed 7 bases at V and 0 bases at J, with 5 bases between. The CDR3 nucleotides are TGCAGCGCTATAAGCACAGATACGCAGTATTTT. This codes for CSAISTDTQYF.

The chain links TRBV6-1 to TRBJ1-1; a possible D gene is TRBD1 (5 bases). The V end lost 2 bases, the J end lost 1 base, and 11 bases lay between the germline ends. CDR1 and CDR2 from the germline V gene are MNHNS and SASEGT. The CDR3 is 15 amino acids. DNA of the CDR3: TGTGCCAGCAGTGAATACGGGACTTCGAACACTGAAGCTTTCTTT. Translating it yields CASSEYGTSNTEAFF.

This clone turned up a few times. The chain couples TRBV28 to TRBJ2-7; D is possibly TRBD1 (5 bases). In germline, CDR1 is MDHEN, CDR2 SYDVKM. The V and J ends lost 8 bases and 6 bases respectively, with 14 bases between them. This CDR3 is 12 amino acids long. In DNA form, the CDR3 reads TGTGCCAGCCTGAGCTTGGGGCGCGAGCAGTACTTC. This encodes CASLSLGREQYF.

The chain has TRBV21-1 and TRBJ2-5; no DNA check was done on the table's D call, TRBD2. TRBV21-1 is given as a pseudogene. The CDR3 length is 17 residues. The CDR3 spells CASSKEVEERWVETQYF. The CDR3 region has the DNA TGTGCCAGCAGCAAAGAGGTGGAGGAGCGGTGGGTGGAGACCCAGTACTTC.

V gene TRBV7-9 combines with J gene TRBJ1-6; 7 bases map to TRBD1. This CDR3 is built from 17 residues. Looked up from germline, CDR1 is SEHNR and CDR2 is FQNEAQ (reference sequence). V dropped 4 bases and J dropped 3; count of bases not matched to a gene: 9. CDR3 coding DNA: TGTGCCAGCAGCTCAGACAGGGAAATTGGCTATAATTCACCCCTCCACTTT. Translation: CASSSDREIGYNSPLHF.

The CDR3 coding sequence is TGTGCCAGCAGCTTGAGGCTAGCGAGCTACGAGCAGTACTTC. This gives the protein CASSLRLASYEQYF. The V call is TRBV13, the J call TRBJ2-7; tentatively, D is TRBD2 (6 bases). Germline V lookup: CDR1 PRHDT, CDR2 FYEKMQ (reference sequence). The CDR3 runs 14 residues. V was shortened by 3 bases and J by 3 bases, with 12 bases between the two germline ends.

This clone has a single count. This chain joins TRBV2 and TRBJ1-2, with D unresolved. The CDR3 length is 13 residues. Per germline, CDR1 SNHLY and CDR2 FYNNEI. Trimming stripped 3 bases from V and 3 bases from J, with 8 bases between. The CDR3 spells CASSEDSYYGYTF. CDR3 DNA: TGTGCCAGCAGTGAGGACTCCTACTATGGCTACACCTTC.

This rearrangement joins TRBV2 to TRBJ1-2; unclear D gene. Germline V gives CDR1 SNHLY, CDR2 FYNNEI. Trimming left V 7 bases short and J 0 bases short, with 9 bases between. This CDR3 region has 13 residues. CDR3 in DNA: TGTGCCAGCAAACAGTCCACTAACTATGGCTACACCTTC. The encoded protein is CASKQSTNYGYTF.

This clone was picked up one time. The V and J genes are TRBV28 and TRBJ2-3; a possible D gene is TRBD2 (5 bases). The V gene lost 2 bases and the J gene lost 4 bases, with 13 bases spanning the gap. The CDR3 sequence is 15 residues long. The germline CDR1 and CDR2 sequences are MDHEN and SYDVKM. The CDR3 here is CASSLGGSVADTQYF. The CDR3 nucleotides read TGTGCCAGCAGTTTAGGAGGCTCGGTTGCAGATACGCAGTATTTT.

The chain couples TRBV5-1 to TRBJ1-1, with 7 bases identical to TRBD1. The V and J ends lost 7 bases and 4 bases, in that order; junction bases with no gene match: 10. CDR3 length: 14 residues. Per germline, CDR1 SGHRS and CDR2 YFSETQ. CDR3 bases: TGCGCCAGCGTAACCTCCCCAGGGGGCACTGAAGCTTTCTTT. Translation gives CASVTSPGGTEAFF.